This T cell receptor (beta chain) was sequenced for a study of T cells in Graves' hyperthyroidism and ophthalmopathy. V was trimmed by 4 bases and J by 2 bases, leaving 18 bases between them. The CDR3 loop spans 16 amino acids. Germline CDR1 MNHNS, CDR2 SASEGT. There were TCR beta CDR3 regions amplified from RNA transcripts. The HTBI primer set drove a first-round RT-PCR of the TCR CDR3. TCRdb analysed the multiplex PCR reads with MiXCR anew, one entry per CDR3 protein. The table lists about 340,000 distinct CDR3 sequences, 15% to 20% of them singletons. This clonotype came up many times. Sequenced material: blood. The receptor was derived from a woman in her fifties or sixties with Graves' hyperthyroidism. This sequence joins TRBV6-1 and TRBJ2-7; either TRBD1 or TRBD2 may supply D (5 bases each). The CDR3 coding sequence is TGTGCCAGCAGTGCCATCCTCACGAGAGGGGCCTACGAGCAGTACTTC. Protein product: CASSAILTRGAYEQYF.